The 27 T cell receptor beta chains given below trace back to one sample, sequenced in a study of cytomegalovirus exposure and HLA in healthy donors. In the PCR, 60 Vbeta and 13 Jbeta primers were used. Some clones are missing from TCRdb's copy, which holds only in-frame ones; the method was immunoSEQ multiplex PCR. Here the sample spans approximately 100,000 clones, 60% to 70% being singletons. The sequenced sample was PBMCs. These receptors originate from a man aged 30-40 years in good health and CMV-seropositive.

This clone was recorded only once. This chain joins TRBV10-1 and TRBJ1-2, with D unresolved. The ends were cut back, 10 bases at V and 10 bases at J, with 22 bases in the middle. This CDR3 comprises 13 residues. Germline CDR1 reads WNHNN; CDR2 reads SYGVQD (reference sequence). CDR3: CATRDFRIGVYTF. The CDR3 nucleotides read TGCGCCACCCGGGATTTCAGAATCGGTGTCTACACCTTC.

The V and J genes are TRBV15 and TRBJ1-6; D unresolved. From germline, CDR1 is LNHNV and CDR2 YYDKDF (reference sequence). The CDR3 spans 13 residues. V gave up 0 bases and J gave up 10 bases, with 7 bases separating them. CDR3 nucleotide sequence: TGTGCCACCAGCAGAGATCCGGGGTCACCCCTCCACTTT. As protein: CATSRDPGSPLHF.

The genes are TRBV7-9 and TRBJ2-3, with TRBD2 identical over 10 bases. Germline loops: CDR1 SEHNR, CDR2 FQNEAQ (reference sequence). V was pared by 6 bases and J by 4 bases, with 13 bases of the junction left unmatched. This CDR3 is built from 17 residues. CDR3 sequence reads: CASSPEGGSGGPDTQYF. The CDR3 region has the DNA TGTGCCAGCAGTCCCGAGGGAGGTAGCGGGGGGCCAGATACGCAGTATTTT.

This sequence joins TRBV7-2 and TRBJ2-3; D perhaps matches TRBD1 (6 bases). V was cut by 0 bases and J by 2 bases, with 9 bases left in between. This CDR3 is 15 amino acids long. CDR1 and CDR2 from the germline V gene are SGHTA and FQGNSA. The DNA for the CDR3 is TGTGCCAGCAGCTTAGCGGGGGCCCTCACAGATACGCAGTATTTT. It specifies CASSLAGALTDTQYF.

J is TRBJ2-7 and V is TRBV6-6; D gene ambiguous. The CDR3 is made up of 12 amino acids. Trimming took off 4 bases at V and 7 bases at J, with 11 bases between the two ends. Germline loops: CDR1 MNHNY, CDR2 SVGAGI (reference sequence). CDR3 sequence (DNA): TGTGCCAGCAGTTCCTTCGGTCGGGAGCAGTACTTC. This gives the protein CASSSFGREQYF.

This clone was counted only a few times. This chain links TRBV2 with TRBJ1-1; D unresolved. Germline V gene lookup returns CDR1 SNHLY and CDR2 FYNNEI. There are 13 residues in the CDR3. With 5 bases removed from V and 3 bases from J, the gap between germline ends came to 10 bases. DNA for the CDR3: TGTGCCAGCAGTTATCAGGCTTACACTGAAGCTTTCTTT. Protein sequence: CASSYQAYTEAFF.

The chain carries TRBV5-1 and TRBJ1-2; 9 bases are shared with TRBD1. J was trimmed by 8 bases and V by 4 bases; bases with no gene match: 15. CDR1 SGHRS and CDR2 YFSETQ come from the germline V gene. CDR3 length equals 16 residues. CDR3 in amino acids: CASSLSQPGQGEGYTF. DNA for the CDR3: TGCGCCAGCAGCCTGTCCCAACCGGGACAGGGCGAGGGCTACACCTTC. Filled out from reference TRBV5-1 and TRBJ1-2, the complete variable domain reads KAGVTQTPRYLIKTRGQQVTLSCSPISGHRSVSWYQQTPGQGLQFLFEYFSETQRNKGNFPGRFSGRQFSNSRSEMNVSTLELGDSALYLCASSLSQPGQGEGYTFGSGTRLTVV.

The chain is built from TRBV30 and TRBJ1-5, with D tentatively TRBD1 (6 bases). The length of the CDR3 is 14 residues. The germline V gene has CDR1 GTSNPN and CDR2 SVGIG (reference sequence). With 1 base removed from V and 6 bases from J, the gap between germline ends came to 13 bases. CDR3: CAWSGTARGQPQHF. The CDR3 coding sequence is TGTGCCTGGAGTGGGACAGCGAGGGGTCAGCCCCAGCATTTT. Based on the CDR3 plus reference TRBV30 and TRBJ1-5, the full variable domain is SQTIHQWPATLVQPVGSPLSLECTVEGTSNPNLYWYRQAAGRGLQLLFYSVGIGQISSEVPQNLSASRPQDRQFILSSKKLLLSDSGFYLCAWSGTARGQPQHFGDGTRLSIL.

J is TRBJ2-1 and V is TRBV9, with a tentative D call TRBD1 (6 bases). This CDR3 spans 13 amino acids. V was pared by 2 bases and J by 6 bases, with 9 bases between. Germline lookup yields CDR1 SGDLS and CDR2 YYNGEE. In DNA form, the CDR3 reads TGTGCCAGCAGCGTGGGGGCAGTCAATGAGCAGTTCTTC. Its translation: CASSVGAVNEQFF. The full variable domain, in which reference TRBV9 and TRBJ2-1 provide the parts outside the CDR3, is DSGVTQTPKHLITATGQRVTLRCSPRSGDLSVYWYQQSLDQGLQFLIQYYNGEERAKGNILERFSAQQFPDLHSELNLSSLELGDSALYFCASSVGAVNEQFFGPGTRLTVL.

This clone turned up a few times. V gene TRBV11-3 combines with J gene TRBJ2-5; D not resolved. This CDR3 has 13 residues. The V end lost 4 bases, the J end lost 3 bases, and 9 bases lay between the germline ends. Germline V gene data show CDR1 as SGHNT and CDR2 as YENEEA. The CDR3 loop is CASSSDSKETQYF. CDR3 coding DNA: TGTGCCAGCAGCTCTGACTCGAAAGAGACCCAGTACTTC.

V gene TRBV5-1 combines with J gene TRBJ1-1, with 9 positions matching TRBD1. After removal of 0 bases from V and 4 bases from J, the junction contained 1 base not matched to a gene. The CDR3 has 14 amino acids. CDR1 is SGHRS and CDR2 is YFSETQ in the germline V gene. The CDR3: CASSLGGQGTEAFF. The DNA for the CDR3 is TGCGCCAGCAGCTTGGGGGGACAGGGCACTGAAGCTTTCTTT.

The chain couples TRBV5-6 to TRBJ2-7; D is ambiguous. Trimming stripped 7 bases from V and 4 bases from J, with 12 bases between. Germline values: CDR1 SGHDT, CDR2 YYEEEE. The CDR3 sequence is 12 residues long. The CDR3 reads CASSLGQYEQYF. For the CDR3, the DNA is TGTGCCAGCTCACTTGGGCAGTACGAGCAGTACTTC. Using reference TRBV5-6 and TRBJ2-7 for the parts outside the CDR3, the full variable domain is DAGVTQSPTHLIKTRGQQVTLRCSPKSGHDTVSWYQQALGQGPQFIFQYYEEEERQRGNFPDRFSGHQFPNYSSELNVNALLLGDSALYLCASSLGQYEQYFGPGTRLTVT.

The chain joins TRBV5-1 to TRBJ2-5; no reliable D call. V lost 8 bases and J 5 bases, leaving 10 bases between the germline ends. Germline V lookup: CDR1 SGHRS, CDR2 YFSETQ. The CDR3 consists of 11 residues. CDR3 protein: CASSPGETQYF. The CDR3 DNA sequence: TGCGCCAGTTCTCCCGGGGAGACCCAGTACTTC.

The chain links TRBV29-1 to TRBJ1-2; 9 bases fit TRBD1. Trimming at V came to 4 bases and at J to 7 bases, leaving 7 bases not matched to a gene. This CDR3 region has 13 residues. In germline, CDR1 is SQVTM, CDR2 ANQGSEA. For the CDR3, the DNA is TGCAGCGTTGGAGACAGGGGGAGAGGTGGCTACACCTTC. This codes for CSVGDRGRGGYTF.

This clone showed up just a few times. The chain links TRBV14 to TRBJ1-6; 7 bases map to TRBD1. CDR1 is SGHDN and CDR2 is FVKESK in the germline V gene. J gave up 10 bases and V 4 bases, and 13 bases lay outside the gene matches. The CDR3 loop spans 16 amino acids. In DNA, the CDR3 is TGTGCCAGCAGCCGCAAAACAGGGGAATTCAACTCACCCCTCCACTTT. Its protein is CASSRKTGEFNSPLHF.

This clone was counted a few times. The CDR3 here is CASSLEGGLTEAFF. The CDR3 coding sequence is TGTGCCAGCAGCTTAGAAGGAGGGCTCACTGAAGCTTTCTTT. V is TRBV11-3 and J is TRBJ1-1; no clear D gene. Germline CDR1 is SGHNT and CDR2 is YENEEA. With 0 bases removed from V and 4 bases from J, the gap between germline ends came to 9 bases. The length of the CDR3 is 14 residues. Supplemented by reference TRBV11-3 and TRBJ1-1, the full variable domain reads EAGVVQSPRYKIIEKKQPVAFWCNPISGHNTLYWYLQNLGQGPELLIRYENEEAVDDSQLPKDRFSAERLKGVDSTLKIQPAELGDSAVYLCASSLEGGLTEAFFGQGTRLTVV.

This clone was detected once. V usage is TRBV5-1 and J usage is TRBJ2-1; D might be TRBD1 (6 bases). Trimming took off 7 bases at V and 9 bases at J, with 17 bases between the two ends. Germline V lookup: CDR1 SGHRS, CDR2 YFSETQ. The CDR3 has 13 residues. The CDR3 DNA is TGCGCCAGCTCCCGGGACATATCGGGTGAGCAGTTCTTC. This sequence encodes CASSRDISGEQFF. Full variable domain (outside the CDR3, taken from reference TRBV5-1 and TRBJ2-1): KAGVTQTPRYLIKTRGQQVTLSCSPISGHRSVSWYQQTPGQGLQFLFEYFSETQRNKGNFPGRFSGRQFSNSRSEMNVSTLELGDSALYLCASSRDISGEQFFGPGTRLTVL.

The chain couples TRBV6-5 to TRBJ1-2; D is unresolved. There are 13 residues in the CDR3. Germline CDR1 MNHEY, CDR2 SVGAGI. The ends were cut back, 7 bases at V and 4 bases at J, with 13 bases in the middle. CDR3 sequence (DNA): TGTGCCAGCAAAGAGATGGGCACCTATGGCTACACCTTC. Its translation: CASKEMGTYGYTF.

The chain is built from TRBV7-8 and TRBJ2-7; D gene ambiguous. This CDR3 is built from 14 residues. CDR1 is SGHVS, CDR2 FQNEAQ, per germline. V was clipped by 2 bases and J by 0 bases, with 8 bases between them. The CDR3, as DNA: TGTGCCAGCAGCTTACTCGATAGCTCCTACGAGCAGTACTTC. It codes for CASSLLDSSYEQYF.

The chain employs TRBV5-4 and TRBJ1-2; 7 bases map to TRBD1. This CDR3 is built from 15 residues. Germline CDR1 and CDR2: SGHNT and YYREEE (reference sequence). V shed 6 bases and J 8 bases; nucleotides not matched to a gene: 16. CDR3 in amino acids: CASTVGGARGDGYTF. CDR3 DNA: TGTGCCAGCACCGTGGGGGGAGCCAGGGGGGACGGCTACACCTTC.

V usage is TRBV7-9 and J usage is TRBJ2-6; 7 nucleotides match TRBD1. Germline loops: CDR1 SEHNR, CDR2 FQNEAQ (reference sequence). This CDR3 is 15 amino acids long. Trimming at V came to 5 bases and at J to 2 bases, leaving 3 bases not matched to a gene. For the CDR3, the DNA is TGTGCCAGCAGCGACACAGGGGCTGGGGCCAACGTCCTGACTTTC. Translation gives CASSDTGAGANVLTF.

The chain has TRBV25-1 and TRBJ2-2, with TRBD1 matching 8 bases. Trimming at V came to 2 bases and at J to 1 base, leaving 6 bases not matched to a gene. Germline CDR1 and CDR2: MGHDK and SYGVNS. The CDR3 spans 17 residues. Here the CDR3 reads CASSENSGTGNTGELFF. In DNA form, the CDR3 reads TGTGCCAGCAGTGAAAACTCCGGGACAGGGAACACCGGGGAGCTGTTTTTT. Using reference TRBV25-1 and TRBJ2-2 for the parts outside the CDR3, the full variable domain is EADIYQTPRYLVIGTGKKITLECSQTMGHDKMYWYQQDPGMELHLIHYSYGVNSTEKGDLSSESTVSRIRTEHFPLTLESARPSHTSQYLCASSENSGTGNTGELFFGEGSRLTVL.

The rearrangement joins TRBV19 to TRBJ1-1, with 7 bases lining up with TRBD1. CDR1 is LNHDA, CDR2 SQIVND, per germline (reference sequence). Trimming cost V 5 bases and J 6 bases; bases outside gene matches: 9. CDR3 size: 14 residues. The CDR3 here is CASSEIRGRSEAFF. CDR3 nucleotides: TGTGCCAGTAGTGAAATTAGGGGGCGATCTGAAGCTTTCTTT.

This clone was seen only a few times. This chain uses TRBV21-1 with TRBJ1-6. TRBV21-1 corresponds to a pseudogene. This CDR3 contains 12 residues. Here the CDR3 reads CASSVRESPLHF. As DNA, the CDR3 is TGTGCCAGCAGCGTCCGGGAATCACCCCTCCACTTT.

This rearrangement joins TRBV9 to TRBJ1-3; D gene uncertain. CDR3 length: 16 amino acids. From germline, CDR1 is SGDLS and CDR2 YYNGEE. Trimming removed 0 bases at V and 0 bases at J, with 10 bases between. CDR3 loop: CASSVDPGVSGNTIYF. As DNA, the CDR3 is TGTGCCAGCAGCGTAGACCCCGGTGTCTCTGGAAACACCATATATTTT. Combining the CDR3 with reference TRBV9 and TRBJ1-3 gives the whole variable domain DSGVTQTPKHLITATGQRVTLRCSPRSGDLSVYWYQQSLDQGLQFLIQYYNGEERAKGNILERFSAQQFPDLHSELNLSSLELGDSALYFCASSVDPGVSGNTIYFGEGSWLTVV.

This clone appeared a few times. CDR3 sequence: CASSLAGQGGGYTF. CDR3 DNA sequence: TGTGCCAGCAGCTTAGCGGGACAGGGAGGCGGCTACACCTTC. The rearrangement links TRBV7-2 to TRBJ1-2; 9 bases map to TRBD1. Trimming removed 0 bases from V and 8 bases from J; junction bases left unmatched: 4. The CDR3 has 14 residues. CDR1 is SGHTA and CDR2 is FQGNSA in the germline V gene.

CDR3 loop: CAISEFYEQYF. For the CDR3, the DNA is TGTGCCATTTCGGAGTTCTACGAGCAGTACTTC. The chain links TRBV10-3 to TRBJ2-7; D not resolved. V was shortened by 9 bases and J by 3 bases, with 9 bases between the two germline ends. Germline V gene lookup returns CDR1 ENHRY and CDR2 SYGVKD. There are 11 residues in the CDR3.